The clone carrying this TCR beta chain was seen only once. The antigen is undetermined. This CDR3 spans 15 amino acids. Germline V gives CDR1 MNHEY, CDR2 SVGAGI. V was trimmed by 4 bases and J by 2 bases, leaving 14 bases between them. The data belong to a study of T cell responses to AZD1222 COVID-19 vaccine. Across the study: Researchers grouped second doses given at about 4 or about 12 weeks into one pool. Study results and limitations: Spike was spanned by vaccine-associated CD4 TCRs, with dominance at 160-218 and 743-854.

Some clones are missing from TCRdb's copy, which holds only in-frame ones; the method was immunoSEQ multiplex PCR. The sample has over 100,000 clones; about nine tenths are singletons. This chain uses TRBV6-5 with TRBJ1-2; no firm D call. Source: peripheral blood, taken on day 0 of AZD1222 vaccination. This TCR was sampled from an adult in good health. CDR3 loop: CASSSPRSQNYGYTF. DNA of the CDR3: TGTGCCAGCAGTTCCCCAAGGTCCCAAAACTATGGCTACACCTTC.